A selection of T cell receptor beta chains follows, all from one sample in a study of cytotoxic CD8 clonotypes in ibrutinib-treated CLL. The table came from immunoSEQ multiplex PCR; TCRdb's copy has only in-frame clones and leaves some out. The table lists around 140,000 clones, roughly 88% of them singletons. Here the sequenced sample was PBMCs, taken after 24 months of ibrutinib treatment. These receptors all come from a human donor with chronic lymphocytic leukemia. Each CDR3 is given with its conserved first and last residue. The D gene is left open where the match is weak. The size field is filled for only some rows; it gives once, few, many or a size class.

J,size,V,D,CDR3,DNA
TRBJ1-4,once,TRBV4-1,TRBD1,CASSLGQGERAAGKLFF,TGCGCCAGCAGCCTGGGACAGGGCGAGAGGGCGGCTGGAAAACTGTTTTTT
TRBJ1-1,NA,TRBV7-9,TRBD1,CASSFGQGNTEAFF,TGTGCCAGCAGCTTTGGACAGGGGAACACTGAAGCTTTCTTT
TRBJ1-2,NA,TRBV6-5,TRBD1,CASSRTGGANGYTF,TGTGCCAGCAGCCGGACAGGGGGCGCTAATGGCTACACCTTC
TRBJ2-7,NA,TRBV6-4,NA,CASSDPRAQFYEQYF,TGTGCCAGCAGTGACCCACGAGCCCAATTCTACGAGCAGTACTTC
TRBJ1-1,NA,TRBV19,NA,CASSMRSGLNTEAFF,TGTGCCAGTAGTATGAGATCAGGGTTGAACACTGAAGCTTTCTTT
TRBJ2-7,NA,TRBV7-9,TRBD1,CASSTGQGISYEQYF,TGTGCCAGCAGCACAGGACAGGGAATATCCTACGAGCAGTACTTC
TRBJ2-7,NA,TRBV20-1,NA,CSARYGYEQYF,TGCAGTGCTAGGTACGGTTACGAGCAGTACTTC
TRBJ1-1,NA,TRBV28,NA,CASIQGGQNTEAFF,TGTGCCAGCATTCAAGGGGGACAAAACACTGAAGCTTTCTTT
TRBJ1-1,NA,TRBV5-6,NA,CASTRGSTNTEAFF,TGTGCCAGCACCCGGGGCTCCACGAACACTGAAGCTTTCTTT
TRBJ2-7,few,TRBV7-2,NA,CASSPGSYEQYF,TGTGCCAGCAGCCCAGGCTCCTACGAGCAGTACTTC
TRBJ2-7,NA,TRBV7-2,NA,CASSLGLFKAF,TGTGCCAGCAGCTTGGGGTTGTTTAAGGCCTTC
TRBJ2-5,NA,TRBV11-3,TRBD1,CASSLSSGQGRETQYF,TGTGCCAGCAGCTTAAGTTCGGGACAGGGGAGAGAGACCCAGTACTTC
TRBJ1-4,NA,TRBV6-1,NA,CASSYRGTNEKLFF,TGTGCCAGCAGTTATAGGGGAACTAATGAAAAACTGTTTTTT
TRBJ2-1,few,TRBV5-1,NA,CASSSGQPYNEQFF,TGCGCCAGCAGCTCGGGACAACCCTACAATGAGCAGTTCTTC
TRBJ2-1,once,TRBV6-5,TRBD2,CASSTSGPNNEQFF,TGTGCCAGCAGCACTAGCGGCCCTAACAATGAGCAGTTCTTC
TRBJ1-3,NA,TRBV5-1,NA,CASRQIGGAAGNTIYF,TGCGCCAGCAGACAGATTGGGGGGGCAGCTGGAAACACCATATATTTT
TRBJ2-7,NA,TRBV25-1,TRBD1,CASSANTGQGQPYEQYF,TGTGCCAGCAGTGCTAACACCGGACAGGGTCAGCCCTACGAGCAGTACTTC
TRBJ2-7,NA,TRBV2,NA,CASSEGGGREQYF,TGTGCCAGCAGTGAAGGAGGCGGACGAGAGCAGTACTTC
TRBJ1-5,NA,TRBV6-5,NA,CASSSGGSNQPQHF,TGTGCCAGCAGTTCGGGGGGGAGCAATCAGCCCCAGCATTTT
TRBJ2-1,NA,TRBV7-2,TRBD1,CASSRGQGFDNEQFF,TGTGCCAGCAGCAGGGGACAGGGGTTCGACAATGAGCAGTTCTTC
TRBJ2-5,NA,TRBV21-1,NA,CASSKVWMVGEQETQYF,TGTGCCAGCAGCAAAGTGTGGATGGTTGGGGAGCAAGAGACCCAGTACTTC
TRBJ1-5,NA,TRBV6-1,TRBD1,CASSGNHDGTGGRQPQHF,TGTGCCAGCAGTGGTAACCATGACGGGACAGGGGGCCGGCAGCCCCAGCATTTT
TRBJ2-5,NA,TRBV5-1,TRBD1,CASSTGQGGQETQYF,TGCGCCAGCAGCACCGGACAGGGAGGCCAAGAGACCCAGTACTTC
TRBJ1-2,NA,TRBV4-3,NA,CASSQDTRPGRSVHGYTF,TGCGCCAGCAGCCAAGATACCCGACCCGGCCGCTCAGTGCATGGCTACACCTTC
TRBJ2-1,once,TRBV7-2,NA,CASSLRAATSYNEQFF,TGTGCCAGCAGCTTAAGAGCGGCAACCTCCTACAATGAGCAGTTCTTC
TRBJ2-7,once,TRBV6-1,TRBD1,CASRAGTGGAYEQYF,TGTGCCAGCAGGGCCGGGACAGGGGGAGCCTACGAGCAGTACTTC
TRBJ2-7,NA,TRBV5-1,TRBD2,CASSLVGSGGSYEQYF,TGCGCCAGCAGCTTGGTAGGTAGCGGGGGCTCCTACGAGCAGTACTTC
TRBJ2-7,NA,TRBV6-5,NA,CASSYSPTEQYF,TGTGCCAGCAGTTACTCCCCCACGGAGCAGTACTTC